This T cell receptor (beta chain) comes out of a study of early T cells in non-severe SARS-CoV-2 infection. For the study at large: The sequenced material was bulk RNA from unsorted whole blood, and its chains were unpaired.

Trimming removed 4 bases from V and 6 bases from J; junction bases left unmatched: 8. The CDR3 contains 14 residues. The germline V gene has CDR1 SGHRS and CDR2 YFSETQ. Unique molecular identifiers tagged individual cDNA molecules. TCRdb redid the calling of the 5' RACE reads with MiXCR, one entry per CDR3 protein. The sample comprises over 60,000 distinct CDR3 sequences, around 14% of which are singletons, and more than 3.5% rests with the top ten. Sequenced: whole blood. The sequence was collected from an adult who was a healthcare worker with PCR-confirmed SARS-CoV-2 infection or an uninfected control (not recorded which). The V gene is TRBV5-1, the J gene TRBJ1-1; 8 bases match TRBD1. The CDR3 reads CASSRVQGAAEAFF. CDR3 DNA sequence: TGCGCCAGCAGCCGCGTTCAGGGGGCGGCTGAAGCTTTCTTT. Supplemented by reference TRBV5-1 and TRBJ1-1, the full variable domain reads KAGVTQTPRYLIKTRGQQVTLSCSPISGHRSVSWYQQTPGQGLQFLFEYFSETQRNKGNFPGRFSGRQFSNSRSEMNVSTLELGDSALYLCASSRVQGAAEAFFGQGTRLTVV.